The 5 T cell receptor beta chains listed next were all sequenced from one sample in a study of tumor-infiltrating lymphocytes in primary liver carcinoma. Investigators took RNA and DNA out together from approximately 22-30 mg of unsorted bulk tissue. TCR beta cDNA was made from roughly 500 ng total RNA with a constant-region primer. Employing slightly modified ARM-PCR, three nested multiplex PCR rounds were run, and these gave rise to the TCR beta libraries. The first two PCR rounds, roughly 9 cycles each, used TRBV1-TRBV30 forward primers and a C-beta reverse primer. TCRdb ran MiXCR on the multiplex PCR reads and lists one entry per CDR3 protein. This table holds more than 55,000 distinct CDR3 sequences, 71% found once. Sequencing used liver tumor tissue from sampling region 2. Regarding subset: tumor region T2, inferior pole. The receptors shown here come from a man aged 35 to 55 with primary liver carcinoma and hepatitis B virus infection.

In the case of this clonotype: At one of its ends the junction is not consistent with the germline gene, which may arise from a read error. V usage is TRBV4-2 and J usage is TRBJ2-1, with TRBD1 matching 9 bases. Germline V gives CDR1 LGHNA, CDR2 YNFKEQ. This CDR3 is built from 16 residues. The CDR3 DNA follows: TGTCCCAGGAGCCACGCCGGGGGACAGGGAAACAATGAGCAGTTCTTC. Translated, it gives CPRSHAGGQGNNEQFF.

Of note for this clonotype: Likely a read error: the CDR3 ends without its conserved phenylalanine or tryptophan. The rearrangement links TRBV29-1 to TRBJ2-1; D may match TRBD1 or TRBD2 (6 bases each). Germline V gene sequence: CDR1 SQVTM, CDR2 ANQGSEA. The CDR3 is 12 residues long. CDR3 in DNA: TGCAGCGCCCGCCAAGGGGGGAATGAACAGTTCCTC. As protein: CSARQGGNEQFL.

Concerning this clonotype: This may come from a read error, since a much larger clone is one base off. The chain carries TRBV14 and TRBJ2-5; 7 nucleotides agree with TRBD2. The CDR3 contains 15 residues. The ends lost 4 bases at V and 8 bases at J; junction bases unmatched: 13. Looked up from germline, CDR1 is SGHDN and CDR2 is FVKESK. This CDR3 is CASSLLPGRGDTQYF. Written as DNA, the CDR3 is TGTGCCAGCAGCCTCCTCCCGGGGAGGGGAGATACCCAGTACTTC. Using reference TRBV14 and TRBJ2-5 for the parts outside the CDR3, the full variable domain is EAGVTQFPSHSVIEKGQTVTLRCDPISGHDNLYWYRRVMGKEIKFLLHFVKESKQDESGMPNNRFLAERTGGTYSTLKVQPAELEDSGVYFCASSLLPGRGDTQYFGPGTRLLVL.

The chain uses TRBV29-1 and TRBJ2-1, with TRBD1 matching 9 bases. There are 15 residues in the CDR3. Germline CDR1 is SQVTM and CDR2 is ANQGSEA. CDR3 protein: CIVALGTGSYNEQFF. The DNA for the CDR3 is TGCATCGTGGCCCTTGGGACAGGGAGTTACAATGAGCAGTTCTTC.

Notes on this clonotype: Just one base apart from a much larger clone, this may be a read error. The chain links TRBV7-3 to TRBJ2-2, with 9 bases aligning to TRBD2. Germline V gene data show CDR1 as SGHTA and CDR2 as FQGTGA. V gave up 5 bases and J gave up 0 bases; unmatched junction bases: 19. This CDR3 is 21 amino acids long. CDR3 bases: TGTGCCAGCAGCCTCCGTAGATTAGCGGGAGTACGAGGGCCGAACACCGGGGAGCTGTTTTTT. It is translated as CASSLRRLAGVRGPNTGELFF. Using reference TRBV7-3 and TRBJ2-2 for the parts outside the CDR3, the full variable domain is GAGVSQTPSNKVTEKGKYVELRCDPISGHTALYWYRQSLGQGPEFLIYFQGTGAADDSGLPNDRFFAVRPEGSVSTLKIQRTERGDSAVYLCASSLRRLAGVRGPNTGELFFGEGSRLTVL.